The 7 T cell receptor beta chains listed next were all sequenced from one sample in a study of blood T cells in healthy people across ages. Alongside a J-beta primer mix, a sample-barcoded 5' primer served in a second PCR lasting roughly 7 to 11 cycles. In TCRdb, the 5' RACE reads were re-called with MiXCR into one record per CDR3 protein. The profile shows 780,000 or so distinct CDR3 sequences, about 61% of them singletons. Input material: blood. The origin of the receptors is a man aged 40-49 years in good health.

CDR3 DNA: TGTGCCAGCAGCCGACTTCCGCCGGGACACAGCTACGAGCAGTACTTC. It yields the protein CASSRLPPGHSYEQYF. The chain joins TRBV14 to TRBJ2-7, with D perhaps TRBD1 (6 bases). This CDR3 is 16 amino acids long. The germline V and J ends were trimmed by 4 bases and 3 bases, with 19 bases remaining between them. Germline assignment: CDR1 SGHDN and CDR2 FVKESK.

The rearrangement uses TRBV12-3 or TRBV12-4 and TRBJ2-7; D unclear. V gave up 9 bases and J gave up 3 bases, with 18 bases separating them. This CDR3 has 14 residues. CDR3 nucleotide sequence: TGTGCCAGTTCCTTATCCAGTTGGGGCTACGAGCAGTACTTC. Its translation: CASSLSSWGYEQYF.

The rearrangement joins TRBV9 to TRBJ2-1, with 12 bases fitting TRBD2. The germline gives CDR1 SGDLS, CDR2 YYNGEE. CDR3 length equals 18 residues. Trimming at V came to 3 bases and at J to 0 bases, leaving 7 bases not matched to a gene. DNA for the CDR3: TGTGCCAGCAGCGCCCGGACTAGCGGGATTGGCTCCTACAATGAGCAGTTCTTC. This translates into CASSARTSGIGSYNEQFF.

This clonotype was observed many times. The genes are TRBV20-1 and TRBJ2-3; a possible D gene is TRBD2 (7 bases). Germline CDR1 and CDR2: DFQATT and SNEGSKA (reference sequence). CDR3 length equals 15 residues. V shed 6 bases and J shed 0 bases, with 16 bases lying between them. CDR3 sequence: CSAFRGGRSTDTQYF. CDR3 in DNA: TGCAGTGCATTTAGGGGGGGAAGGAGCACAGATACGCAGTATTTT.

CDR3 region: CASSLGRAGGGTDTQYF. The CDR3 nucleotides are TGTGCCAGCAGCTTAGGCCGCGCGGGAGGTGGTACAGATACGCAGTATTTT. The rearrangement uses TRBV13 and TRBJ2-3, with 8 bases matching TRBD2. Trimming removed 0 bases from V and 3 bases from J; junction bases left unmatched: 8. CDR3 size: 17 residues. CDR1 is PRHDT, CDR2 FYEKMQ, per germline (reference sequence). Based on the CDR3 plus reference TRBV13 and TRBJ2-3, the full variable domain is AAGVIQSPRHLIKEKRETATLKCYPIPRHDTVYWYQQGPGQDPQFLISFYEKMQSDKGSIPDRFSAQQFSDYHSELNMSSLELGDSALYFCASSLGRAGGGTDTQYFGPGTRLTVL.

CDR3 bases: TGTGCCAGCAGTCACACCGGGGGAAACTACGAGCAGTACTTC. Translated, it gives CASSHTGGNYEQYF. The chain uses TRBV27 and TRBJ2-7, with D maybe TRBD2 (6 bases). The CDR3 totals 14 residues. V was shortened by 5 bases and J by 3 bases, with 14 bases between the two germline ends. Looked up from germline, CDR1 is MNHEY and CDR2 is SMNVEV (reference sequence).

The rearrangement links TRBV2 to TRBJ2-6; D ambiguous. The length of the CDR3 is 18 residues. The germline CDR1 and CDR2 sequences are SNHLY and FYNNEI. The V end was cut by 2 bases, the J end by 1 base, with 15 bases between. This chain's CDR3 is CASSELSSQVSGANVLTF. The CDR3 region has the DNA TGTGCCAGCAGTGAATTAAGTTCCCAGGTGTCTGGGGCCAACGTCCTGACTTTC.